The 14 T cell receptor beta chains reported below all come from one sample, sequenced in a study of blood T cell repertoires in COVID-19. Profiled with immunoSEQ multiplex PCR; TCRdb holds only in-frame clones, not every one. The repertoire includes more than 200,000 clones, around nine tenths of them detected once, and 7.2% sits in the top ten. Sequencing was done on a sample of PBMCs or T cells enriched from blood (not recorded which). Receptors originate from a man in his thirties or forties in a cohort exposed to, infected with or recovered from COVID-19 (not recorded which).

This chain connects TRBV18 to TRBJ1-2; TRBD1 matches 11 bases. Trimming at V came to 5 bases and at J to 3 bases, leaving 5 bases not matched to a gene. CDR3 length: 15 residues. Germline V gives CDR1 KGHSH, CDR2 LQKENI. The CDR3 bases are TGTGCCAGCTCAGCGGACAGGGGGCCTCACTATGGCTACACCTTC. It is translated as CASSADRGPHYGYTF.

The chain couples TRBV19 to TRBJ2-1; TRBD2 might be the D (6 bases). The V gene's germline CDR1 is LNHDA and CDR2 SQIVND (reference sequence). The CDR3 length is 16 residues. Trimming left V 3 bases short and J 1 base short, with 13 bases between. The CDR3 region is CASSMGSGRSYNEQFF. CDR3 coding DNA: TGTGCCAGTAGTATGGGGAGCGGGCGTTCCTACAATGAGCAGTTCTTC.

The sample holds many counts of this clone. The chain combines TRBV7-9 with TRBJ1-1; TRBD1 is a possible D gene (6 bases). Trimming shortened V by 6 bases and J by 5 bases, and 22 bases separated the two germline ends. In germline, CDR1 is SEHNR, CDR2 FQNEAQ (reference sequence). The CDR3 sequence is 16 residues long. CDR3 nucleotides: TGTGCCAGCAGACCCCGGGACACTTCCAAGAGGACTGAAGCTTTCTTT. This sequence encodes CASRPRDTSKRTEAFF.

The rearrangement joins TRBV5-8 to TRBJ1-6; 9 nucleotides agree with TRBD1. In germline, CDR1 is SGHTS, CDR2 YDEGEE. The CDR3 is made up of 15 amino acids. The V segment lost 3 bases and the J segment 5 bases; nucleotides outside the gene matches: 3. For the CDR3, the DNA is TGTGCCAGCAGCTGGGGGACAGGGCATAATTCACCCCTCCACTTT. This codes for CASSWGTGHNSPLHF.

The chain combines TRBV19 with TRBJ2-7; 8 bases align to TRBD2. J gave up 3 bases and V 6 bases, and 4 bases lay outside the gene matches. The germline V gene encodes CDR1 LNHDA and CDR2 SQIVND (reference sequence). The CDR3 is 13 residues long. Here the CDR3 DNA reads TGTGCCAGTAGACTCGGGACTAGCTACGAGCAGTACTTC. Translation: CASRLGTSYEQYF.

The genes are TRBV14 and TRBJ1-4; 9 positions match TRBD1. The V gene's germline CDR1 is SGHDN and CDR2 FVKESK. This CDR3 region has 17 residues. Trimming took 5 bases from V and 0 from J; bases not matched to a gene: 7. CDR3 DNA sequence: TGTGCCAGCAGCGCTCGACAGGGGGTGGCAACTAATGAAAAACTGTTTTTT. Translated, it gives CASSARQGVATNEKLFF.

CDR3 protein: CASSQEGGQAGSYEQYF. The CDR3, as DNA: TGCGCCAGCAGCCAAGAAGGGGGACAGGCGGGTTCCTACGAGCAGTACTTC. The chain links TRBV4-3 to TRBJ2-7; 8 nucleotides line up with TRBD1. The CDR3 is 17 amino acids. The trim removed 0 bases at V and 1 base at J, leaving 8 bases unmatched. Germline V gene data show CDR1 as LGHNA and CDR2 as YSLEER.

The chain has TRBV18 and TRBJ2-1, with D tentatively TRBD1 (5 bases). This CDR3 comprises 15 residues. Deletions cut 4 bases from V and 2 bases from J, with 12 bases between. Germline CDR1 reads KGHSH; CDR2 reads LQKENI. As DNA, the CDR3 is TGTGCCAGCTCACAAGACAGAAATCCCTACAATGAGCAGTTCTTC. Its translation: CASSQDRNPYNEQFF.

The CDR3 region is CASPCSPGYEQYF. CDR3 nucleotide sequence: TGTGCCAGCCCCTGCAGTCCAGGCTACGAGCAGTACTTC. V is TRBV28 and J is TRBJ2-7, with D unresolved. Between the trimmed V and J ends, which lost 8 bases and 3 bases, there was a span of 14 bases. In germline, CDR1 is MDHEN, CDR2 SYDVKM. The CDR3 runs to 13 residues.

V and J are TRBV9 and TRBJ2-7, with TRBD2 matching over 9 bases. Trimming at V came to 2 bases and at J to 5 bases, leaving 5 bases not matched to a gene. Germline V lookup: CDR1 SGDLS, CDR2 YYNGEE. The CDR3 totals 14 residues. The CDR3: CASSVGGRDNEQYF. CDR3 nucleotide sequence: TGTGCCAGCAGCGTCGGCGGGAGGGACAACGAGCAGTACTTC. Full variable domain (missing parts from reference TRBV9 and TRBJ2-7): DSGVTQTPKHLITATGQRVTLRCSPRSGDLSVYWYQQSLDQGLQFLIQYYNGEERAKGNILERFSAQQFPDLHSELNLSSLELGDSALYFCASSVGGRDNEQYFGPGTRLTVT.

This chain links TRBV9 with TRBJ2-1; TRBD2 matches 9 bases. The germline V gene encodes CDR1 SGDLS and CDR2 YYNGEE. The CDR3 covers 17 residues. V shed 1 base, J shed 3 bases, and the junction held 8 bases outside the gene matches. CDR3: CASSVTGGRAGYNEQFF. DNA for the CDR3: TGTGCCAGCAGCGTAACAGGCGGGAGGGCAGGCTACAATGAGCAGTTCTTC.

This clone showed up just once. The chain employs TRBV6-2 or TRBV6-3 and TRBJ2-7, with 8 nucleotides matching TRBD1. In germline, CDR1 is MNHEY, CDR2 SVGEGT. Unmatched junction bases numbered 4, after V lost 5 bases and J lost 1 base. The CDR3 totals 14 residues. This CDR3 is CASSTGGRSYEQYF. The CDR3 DNA sequence: TGTGCCAGCAGTACAGGGGGAAGGTCCTACGAGCAGTACTTC.

The chain joins TRBV9 to TRBJ2-7; 8 bases are shared with TRBD1. The CDR3 has 14 residues. J gave up 3 bases and V 4 bases, and 6 bases lay outside the gene matches. Per the germline V gene, CDR1 is SGDLS and CDR2 is YYNGEE. The CDR3 region is CASSNRDRRYEQYF. The CDR3 DNA follows: TGTGCCAGCAGCAACCGGGACAGGCGCTACGAGCAGTACTTC.

The chain joins TRBV27 to TRBJ1-4; TRBD1 might be the D (5 bases). Germline V lookup: CDR1 MNHEY, CDR2 SMNVEV (reference sequence). V gave up 5 bases and J gave up 8 bases, with 18 bases separating them. The CDR3 spans 15 residues. CDR3 nucleotide sequence: TGTGCCAGCAGTGTACGGACATCTAGGGCGGAAAAACTGTTTTTT. Its translation: CASSVRTSRAEKLFF.